Below, one TCR beta chain is given with its context. The target antigen is unknown. This specimen belongs to a study of cytomegalovirus exposure and HLA in healthy donors. Study outcomes and limitations: Later analysis identified a missense DCLRE1C variant that was linked to TCR beta V- and J-gene trimming.

The study ran its PCR with 60 Vbeta and 13 Jbeta primers. Repertoires were generated with immunoSEQ multiplex PCR, while TCRdb's copy carries only in-frame clones and drops some. Of some 190,000 clones listed, 82% are singletons. There are 19 residues in the CDR3. Germline trimming cut 4 bases from V and 2 bases from J; bases unmatched to any gene: 16. Among the donors, all were healthy bone marrow donors. The chain is built from TRBV23-1 and TRBJ1-5; 8 bases align to TRBD1. TRBV23-1 is recorded as an ORF, its role being uncertain. Specimen: PBMCs. The receptor was isolated from a middle-aged man in good health and CMV-seronegative. CDR3 nucleotides: TGCGCCAGCAGTCGGAGACAGGGGTTTTTTTCTTCGGGCAATCAGCCCCAGCATTTT. Protein: CASSRRQGFFSSGNQPQHF.